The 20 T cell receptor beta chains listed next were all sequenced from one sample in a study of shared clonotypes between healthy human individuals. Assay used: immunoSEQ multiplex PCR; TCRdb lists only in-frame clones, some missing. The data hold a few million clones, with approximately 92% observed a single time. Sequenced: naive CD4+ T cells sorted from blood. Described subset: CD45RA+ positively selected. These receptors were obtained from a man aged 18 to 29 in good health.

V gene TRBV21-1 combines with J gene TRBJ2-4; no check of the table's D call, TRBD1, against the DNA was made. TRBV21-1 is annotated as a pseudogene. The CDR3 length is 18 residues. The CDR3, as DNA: TGTGCCAGCAGCAAAACACCTACCGGACAGCGGATGGTATACATTCAGTACTTC. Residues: CASSKTPTGQRMVYIQYF.

The chain's CDR3 is CASSSGQGADTQYF. The CDR3 DNA is TGCGCCAGCAGCTCCGGACAGGGGGCGGACACGCAGTATTTT. V is TRBV5-1 and J is TRBJ2-3; 11 bases are shared with TRBD1. The V segment lost 3 bases and the J segment 9 bases; nucleotides outside the gene matches: 6. Germline assignment: CDR1 SGHRS and CDR2 YFSETQ. This CDR3 contains 14 residues. Looking up the rest from reference TRBV5-1 and TRBJ2-3 gives the full variable domain: KAGVTQTPRYLIKTRGQQVTLSCSPISGHRSVSWYQQTPGQGLQFLFEYFSETQRNKGNFPGRFSGRQFSNSRSEMNVSTLELGDSALYLCASSSGQGADTQYFGPGTRLTVL.

In DNA form, the CDR3 reads TGTGCCAGCAGCCTACTCCCTAGCGGGGGGGCCGGTGAGACCCAGTACTTC. Encoded protein: CASSLLPSGGAGETQYF. This chain links TRBV7-3 with TRBJ2-5; 12 positions match TRBD2. Trimming at V came to 5 bases and at J to 5 bases, leaving 12 bases not matched to a gene. Germline-derived CDR1 and CDR2 are SGHTA and FQGTGA. The CDR3 is made up of 17 amino acids.

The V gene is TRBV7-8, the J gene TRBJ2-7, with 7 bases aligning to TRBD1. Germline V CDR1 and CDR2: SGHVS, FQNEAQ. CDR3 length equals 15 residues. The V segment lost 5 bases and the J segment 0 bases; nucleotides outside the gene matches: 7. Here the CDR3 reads CASSLRGQTSYEQYF. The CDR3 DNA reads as TGTGCCAGCAGCCTAAGGGGGCAGACCTCCTACGAGCAGTACTTC.

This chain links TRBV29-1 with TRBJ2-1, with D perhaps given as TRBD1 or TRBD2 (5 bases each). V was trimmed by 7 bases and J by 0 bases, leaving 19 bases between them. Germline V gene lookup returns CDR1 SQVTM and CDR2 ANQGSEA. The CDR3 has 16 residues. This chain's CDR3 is CSAIKAAGTSYNEQFF. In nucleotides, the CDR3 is TGCAGCGCCATCAAAGCAGCAGGGACCTCCTACAATGAGCAGTTCTTC.

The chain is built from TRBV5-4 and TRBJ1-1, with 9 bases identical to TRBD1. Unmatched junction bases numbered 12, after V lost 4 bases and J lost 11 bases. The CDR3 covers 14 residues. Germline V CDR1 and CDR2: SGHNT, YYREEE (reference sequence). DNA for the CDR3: TGTGCCAGCAGCACGGGACAGGGCCTATCGGATGCTTTCTTT. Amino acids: CASSTGQGLSDAFF.

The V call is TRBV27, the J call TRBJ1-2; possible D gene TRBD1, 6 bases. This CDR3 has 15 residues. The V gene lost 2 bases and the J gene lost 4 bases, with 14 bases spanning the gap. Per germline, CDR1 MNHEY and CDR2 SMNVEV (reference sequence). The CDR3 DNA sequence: TGTGCCAGCAGTTTAGATCCCAGGGGAATCTATGGCTACACCTTC. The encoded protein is CASSLDPRGIYGYTF.

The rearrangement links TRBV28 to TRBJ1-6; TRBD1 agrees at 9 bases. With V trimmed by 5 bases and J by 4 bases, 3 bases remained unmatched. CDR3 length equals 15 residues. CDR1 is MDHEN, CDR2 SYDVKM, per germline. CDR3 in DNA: TGTGCCAGCAGTCTTGGACAGGGGTATAATTCACCCCTCCACTTT. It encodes CASSLGQGYNSPLHF.

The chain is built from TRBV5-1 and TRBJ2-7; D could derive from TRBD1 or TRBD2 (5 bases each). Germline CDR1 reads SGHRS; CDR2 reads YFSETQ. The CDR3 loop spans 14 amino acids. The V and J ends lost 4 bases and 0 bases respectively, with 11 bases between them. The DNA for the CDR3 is TGCGCCAGCAGCGTGGGACCCACCTCCTACGAGCAGTACTTC. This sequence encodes CASSVGPTSYEQYF.

The CDR3 region has the DNA TGTGCCAGCAGTGCCCCCTCTACGAATACGCAGTATTTT. This sequence encodes CASSAPSTNTQYF. This chain joins TRBV6-5 and TRBJ2-3; D is undetermined. V gave up 5 bases and J gave up 7 bases, with 13 bases separating them. The V gene's germline CDR1 is MNHEY and CDR2 SVGAGI. This CDR3 comprises 13 residues.

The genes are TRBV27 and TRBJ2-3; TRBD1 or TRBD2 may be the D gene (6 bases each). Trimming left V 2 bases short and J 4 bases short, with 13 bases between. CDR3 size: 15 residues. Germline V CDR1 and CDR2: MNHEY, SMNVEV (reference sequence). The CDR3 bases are TGTGCCAGCAGTTTAGAGGGGGGCCGGGCAGATACGCAGTATTTT. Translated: CASSLEGGRADTQYF.

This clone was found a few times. CDR3 nucleotide sequence: TGTGCCAGCAGCTGGGACGGAAGCAATCAGCCCCAGCATTTT. Amino acids: CASSWDGSNQPQHF. The genes are TRBV5-5 and TRBJ1-5; perhaps TRBD1 as D (5 bases). The CDR3 covers 14 residues. Trimming cost V 3 bases and J 1 base, with 8 bases left between them. CDR1 SGHKS and CDR2 YYEKEE come from the germline V gene (reference sequence).

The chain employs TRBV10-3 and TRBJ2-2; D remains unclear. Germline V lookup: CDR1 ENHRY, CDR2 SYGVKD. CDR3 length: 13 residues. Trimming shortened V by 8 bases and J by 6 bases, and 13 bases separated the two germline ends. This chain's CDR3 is CAISSPKAGELFF. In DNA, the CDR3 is TGTGCCATCTCCTCTCCAAAGGCCGGGGAGCTGTTTTTT.

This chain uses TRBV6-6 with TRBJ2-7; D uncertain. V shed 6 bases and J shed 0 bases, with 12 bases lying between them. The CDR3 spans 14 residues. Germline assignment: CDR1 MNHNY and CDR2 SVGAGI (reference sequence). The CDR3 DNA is TGTGCCAGCAGCGTGACAACGCCCTCCTACGAGCAGTACTTC. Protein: CASSVTTPSYEQYF.

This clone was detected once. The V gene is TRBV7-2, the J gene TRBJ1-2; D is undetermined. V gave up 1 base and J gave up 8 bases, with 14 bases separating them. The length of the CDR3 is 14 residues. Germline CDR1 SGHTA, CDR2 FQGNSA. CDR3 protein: CASSLVGRAKGYTF. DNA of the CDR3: TGTGCCAGCAGCTTAGTTGGGAGGGCCAAAGGCTACACCTTC.

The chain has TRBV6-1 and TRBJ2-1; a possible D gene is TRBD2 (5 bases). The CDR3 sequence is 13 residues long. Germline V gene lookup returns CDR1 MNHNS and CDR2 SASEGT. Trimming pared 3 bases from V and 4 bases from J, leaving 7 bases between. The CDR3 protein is CASSEREYNEQFF. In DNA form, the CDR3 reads TGTGCCAGCAGTGAGAGGGAGTACAATGAGCAGTTCTTC.

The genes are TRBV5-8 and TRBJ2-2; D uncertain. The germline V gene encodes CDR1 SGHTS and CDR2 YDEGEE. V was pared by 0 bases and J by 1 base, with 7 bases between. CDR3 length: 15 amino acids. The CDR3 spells CASSLAGLNTGELFF. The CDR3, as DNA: TGTGCCAGCAGCTTGGCGGGTCTGAACACCGGGGAGCTGTTTTTT.

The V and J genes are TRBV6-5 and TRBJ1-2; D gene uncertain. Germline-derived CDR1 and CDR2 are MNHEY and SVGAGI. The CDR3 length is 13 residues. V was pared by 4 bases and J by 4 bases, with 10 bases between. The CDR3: CASSSDGFYGYTF. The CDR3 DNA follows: TGTGCCAGCAGTTCAGACGGCTTCTATGGCTACACCTTC.

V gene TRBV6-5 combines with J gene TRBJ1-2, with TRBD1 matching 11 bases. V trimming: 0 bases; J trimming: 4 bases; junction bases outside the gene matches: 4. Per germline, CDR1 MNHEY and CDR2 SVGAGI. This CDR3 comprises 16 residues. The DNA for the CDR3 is TGTGCCAGCAGTTACTCGGGACAGGGGGGTGTCTATGGCTACACCTTC. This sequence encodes CASSYSGQGGVYGYTF.

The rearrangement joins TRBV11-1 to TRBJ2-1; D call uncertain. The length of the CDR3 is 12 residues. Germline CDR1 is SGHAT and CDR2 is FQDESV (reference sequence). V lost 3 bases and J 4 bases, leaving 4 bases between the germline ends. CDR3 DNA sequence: TGTGCCAGCAGCTTTCAGTACAATGAGCAGTTCTTC. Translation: CASSFQYNEQFF.